This T cell receptor (beta chain) was captured in a study of OX40 agonist ivuxolimab in advanced cancers. Overall study results and limits: Among the least clonally expanded were partial responders at 0.1-3.0 mg/kg. The average count of expanded clones was higher among CD8+ T cells than among CD4+.

TCRdb's copy holds only in-frame clones and misses some; the assay was immunoSEQ multiplex PCR. The sample has 75,000 to 100,000 clones, more than 85% seen once. This CDR3 region has 15 residues. Per the germline V gene, CDR1 is GTSNPN and CDR2 is SVGIG (reference sequence). J was trimmed by 7 bases and V by 0 bases; bases with no gene match: 6. In the case of this clone: The target antigen is unknown.

The sequence came from an adult with an advanced solid tumor such as melanoma, head and neck, liver or kidney cancer. This rearrangement joins TRBV30 to TRBJ2-7, with 13 bases identical to TRBD2. The sample was CD4+ or CD8+ T cells sorted from blood, taken in a trial of the OX40 agonist ivuxolimab. The CDR3 DNA sequence: TGTGCCTGGAGTGTAGGGAGACTAGCGGGAGGAGAGCAGTACTTC. It specifies CAWSVGRLAGGEQYF.